The sequence of this T cell receptor (beta chain) was determined in a study of T cell responses to AZD1222 COVID-19 vaccine. Overall study context: Timing groups of about 4 and about 12 weeks for second doses were pooled.

V gave up 1 base and J gave up 5 bases, with 3 bases separating them. The CDR3 length is 12 residues. Overall study results and limits: Close to half of spike-specific TCRs reportedly recognize unmutated variant regions. The CD4 TCRs associated with vaccination extended across spike and predominated at 160-218 and 743-854.

As for this clone: Its antigen is unknown.

Sequencing used immunoSEQ multiplex PCR; TCRdb keeps in-frame clones, though not all of them. This table has some 96,000 clones, roughly 89% appearing once. The rearrangement links TRBV12-3 or TRBV12-4 to TRBJ2-1; D gene unclear. The material sequenced was peripheral blood, taken on day 0 of AZD1222 vaccination. The receptor was isolated from an adult in good health. The CDR3 sequence is CASSLENNEQFF. CDR3 in DNA: TGTGCCAGCAGTTTAGAGAACAATGAGCAGTTCTTC.